These 8 T cell receptor beta chains originate from one sample sequenced in a study of T cell responses to AZD1222 COVID-19 vaccine. Method: immunoSEQ multiplex PCR; TCRdb's copy keeps in-frame clones and lacks some. The sample contains about 120,000 clones, 89% of which appear only once. The sequenced sample was peripheral blood, obtained on day 0 of AZD1222 vaccination. The receptors here all came from an adult in good health.

CDR3 sequence reads: CATSDPQGLKETQYF. The CDR3 DNA reads TGTGCCACCAGTGATCCCCAGGGACTTAAAGAGACCCAGTACTTC. The V and J genes are TRBV24-1 and TRBJ2-5; tentative D call: TRBD2 (6 bases). In germline, CDR1 is KGHDR, CDR2 SFDVKD. Trimming cost V 3 bases and J 3 bases, with 13 bases left between them. The CDR3 length is 15 residues.

This chain links TRBV19 with TRBJ2-1, with D unresolved. Germline CDR1 reads LNHDA; CDR2 reads SQIVND (reference sequence). V was shortened by 6 bases and J by 6 bases, with 12 bases between the two germline ends. The CDR3 spans 13 residues. CDR3 sequence: CASSLLSGNEQFF. In nucleotides, the CDR3 is TGTGCCAGTAGCCTCCTGTCTGGCAATGAGCAGTTCTTC.

This clone was recorded only once. The chain is built from TRBV30 and TRBJ2-5, with 9 bases aligning to TRBD2. Looked up from germline, CDR1 is GTSNPN and CDR2 is SVGIG (reference sequence). Trimming removed 5 bases from V and 1 base from J; junction bases left unmatched: 5. This CDR3 has 14 residues. The CDR3 coding sequence is TGTGCCTGGGGTAGCGGGGGTACCCAAGAGACCCAGTACTTC. Residues: CAWGSGGTQETQYF.

Comment on this clone: This specimen includes other DNA sequences encoding the same CDR3. The chain is built from TRBV19 and TRBJ1-5; the D gene is possibly TRBD1 (6 bases). From germline, CDR1 is LNHDA and CDR2 SQIVND (reference sequence). This CDR3 has 14 residues. Deletions cut 4 bases from V and 1 base from J, with 8 bases between. CDR3 sequence: CASSTTGSNQPQHF. The CDR3, as DNA: TGTGCCAGTAGTACAACAGGGAGCAATCAGCCCCAGCATTTT.

The chain couples TRBV2 to TRBJ1-2; no firm D call. Germline V lookup: CDR1 SNHLY, CDR2 FYNNEI. The germline V and J ends were trimmed by 4 bases and 0 bases, with 6 bases remaining between them. The CDR3 is 13 residues long. DNA of the CDR3: TGTGCCAGCAGTGGAATAGCTAACTATGGCTACACCTTC. Amino acid sequence: CASSGIANYGYTF.

This clone was found once. V is TRBV6-1 and J is TRBJ1-3; no clear D. The CDR3 has 17 residues. Germline CDR1 is MNHNS and CDR2 is SASEGT. Trimming took off 0 bases at V and 1 base at J, with 13 bases between the two ends. CDR3 amino acids: CASSEARFAISGNTIYF. The CDR3 DNA follows: TGTGCCAGCAGTGAAGCGCGATTCGCGATATCTGGAAACACCATATATTTT.

This clone has a handful of counts. The chain links TRBV5-6 to TRBJ2-5, with D perhaps TRBD2 (6 bases). Germline V gives CDR1 SGHDT, CDR2 YYEEEE. The ends were cut back, 1 base at V and 3 bases at J, with 10 bases in the middle. This CDR3 has 14 amino acids. CDR3 in DNA: TGTGCCAGCAGCTTGTGGGGGGAAAAAGAGACCCAGTACTTC. Its protein product is CASSLWGEKETQYF.

The chain employs TRBV30 and TRBJ1-3, with D uncertain. The V gene lost 0 bases and the J gene lost 0 bases, with 9 bases spanning the gap. The CDR3 spans 15 residues. Germline V gene lookup returns CDR1 GTSNPN and CDR2 SVGIG (reference sequence). CDR3 sequence reads: CAWSVRGNSGNTIYF. Written as DNA, the CDR3 is TGTGCCTGGAGTGTACGGGGTAACTCTGGAAACACCATATATTTT.